The 19 T cell receptor beta chains below all came from one sample that was sequenced in a study of T cells in Graves' hyperthyroidism and ophthalmopathy. TCR beta CDR3 regions were amplified from RNA transcripts. TCR CDR3 underwent first-round RT-PCR with the HTBI primer set. One entry per CDR3 protein results from TCRdb running MiXCR on the multiplex PCR reads. The sample has around 420,000 distinct CDR3 sequences; around 14% are singletons. Input material: blood. These receptors originate from a woman aged 18-29 years with Graves' hyperthyroidism.

This clonotype was observed many times. This chain uses TRBV6-1 with TRBJ1-5, with 8 bases matching TRBD1. The CDR3 spans 15 residues. J was trimmed by 4 bases and V by 4 bases; bases with no gene match: 6. Looked up from germline, CDR1 is MNHNS and CDR2 is SASEGT. CDR3 protein: CASSVGTGPNQPQHF. For the CDR3, the DNA is TGTGCCAGCAGTGTCGGGACAGGCCCAAATCAGCCCCAGCATTTT.

This clonotype was counted many times. The V gene is TRBV20-1, the J gene TRBJ1-2, with D unclear. The V and J ends lost 2 bases and 3 bases respectively, with 7 bases between them. This CDR3 is built from 12 residues. Germline CDR1 DFQATT, CDR2 SNEGSKA (reference sequence). This CDR3 reads CSARPDHYGYTF. Written as DNA, the CDR3 is TGCAGTGCTAGACCAGACCACTATGGCTACACCTTC.

This clonotype was seen repeatedly, ten times or more. This chain's CDR3 is CSVETHNYGYTF. CDR3 nucleotides: TGCAGCGTTGAAACGCACAACTATGGCTACACCTTC. The chain couples TRBV29-1 to TRBJ1-2; D gene uncertain. The CDR3 loop spans 12 amino acids. Germline CDR1 SQVTM, CDR2 ANQGSEA. Trimming removed 2 bases from V and 2 bases from J, with 6 bases in between.

This clonotype has at least ten counts. This chain joins TRBV20-1 and TRBJ1-2, with 8 bases lining up with TRBD1. CDR1 and CDR2 (germline): DFQATT, SNEGSKA (reference sequence). The CDR3 has 13 amino acids. J gave up 6 bases and V 3 bases, and 6 bases lay outside the gene matches. The CDR3 region has the DNA TGCAGTGCTAGTAGGGACAGGATGGATGGCTACACCTTC. It translates to CSASRDRMDGYTF.

There are many counts of this clonotype. V is TRBV6-1 and J is TRBJ2-7; possibly TRBD1 for D (8 bases). Trimming removed 5 bases from V and 7 bases from J, with 15 bases in between. The CDR3 runs to 13 residues. CDR1 is MNHNS and CDR2 is SASEGT in the germline V gene. CDR3 protein: CASSPTGEGEQYF. CDR3 nucleotide sequence: TGTGCCAGCAGTCCGACAGGGGAGGGAGAGCAGTACTTC.

This clonotype was seen repeatedly, ten times or more. The chain employs TRBV19 and TRBJ1-1; D not resolved. This CDR3 has 12 residues. The V gene's germline CDR1 is LNHDA and CDR2 SQIVND (reference sequence). The V gene lost 6 bases and the J gene lost 0 bases, with 5 bases spanning the gap. CDR3 nucleotide sequence: TGTGCCAGTAGCACCTTGAACACTGAAGCTTTCTTT. Translated, it gives CASSTLNTEAFF.

This clonotype showed up many times. CDR3: CASSLDSGTSTDTQYF. The CDR3 DNA follows: TGTGCCAGCAGCTTAGATTCTGGGACTAGCACAGATACGCAGTATTTT. The gene calls are TRBV11-3 and TRBJ2-3; weak D call: TRBD2 (6 bases). CDR1 is SGHNT and CDR2 is YENEEA in the germline V gene. The CDR3 runs to 16 residues. Between the trimmed V and J ends, which lost 0 bases and 0 bases, there was a span of 10 bases.

This clonotype appeared many times. The chain carries TRBV24-1 and TRBJ2-1; 11 positions agree with TRBD2. The V segment lost 4 bases and the J segment 7 bases; nucleotides outside the gene matches: 11. The length of the CDR3 is 17 residues. Germline loops: CDR1 KGHDR, CDR2 SFDVKD. The CDR3 region is CATSDPTSGTPLNEQFF. DNA for the CDR3: TGTGCCACCAGTGACCCGACTAGCGGGACCCCCTTAAATGAGCAGTTCTTC.

This clonotype has a count of ten or more. In DNA form, the CDR3 reads TGCAGTGCTAGAACCAGCGAGGCAGATACGCAGTATTTT. It codes for CSARTSEADTQYF. V is TRBV20-1 and J is TRBJ2-3; D is ambiguous. The CDR3 covers 13 residues. Trimming shortened V by 2 bases and J by 4 bases, and 10 bases separated the two germline ends. Germline V lookup: CDR1 DFQATT, CDR2 SNEGSKA (reference sequence).

In its sample, this clonotype was seen many times. The rearrangement joins TRBV10-3 to TRBJ1-3; TRBD1 aligns across 7 bases. This CDR3 comprises 16 residues. Germline V lookup: CDR1 ENHRY, CDR2 SYGVKD. Trimming took 3 bases from V and 0 from J; bases not matched to a gene: 5. The CDR3 reads CAISDRGQLSGNTIYF. In DNA form, the CDR3 reads TGTGCCATCAGTGACCGGGGACAGCTCTCTGGAAACACCATATATTTT.

The sample holds many counts of this clonotype. The chain carries TRBV7-6 and TRBJ1-5; 10 bases align to TRBD1. Trimming removed 5 bases from V and 3 bases from J; junction bases left unmatched: 4. The CDR3 contains 15 residues. The germline CDR1 and CDR2 sequences are SGHVS and FNYEAQ. DNA for the CDR3: TGTGCCAGCAGCCAAGGGACAGGGGACAATCAGCCCCAGCATTTT. Translated: CASSQGTGDNQPQHF.

Ten or more counts support this clonotype. The chain is built from TRBV7-8 and TRBJ1-6, with a possible D match to TRBD1 (6 bases). V lost 4 bases and J lost 10, with 20 bases in between. CDR1 is SGHVS and CDR2 is FQNEAQ in the germline V gene. The CDR3 extends over 16 amino acids. The CDR3 loop reads CASSSLRAQGYSPLHF. CDR3 sequence (DNA): TGTGCCAGCAGCTCCCTTCGTGCGCAGGGGTACTCACCCCTCCACTTT.

The rearrangement joins TRBV28 to TRBJ2-7; no definite D call. Trimming cost V 4 bases and J 0 bases, with 10 bases left between them. Per germline, CDR1 MDHEN and CDR2 SYDVKM. The CDR3 covers 14 residues. The CDR3 region has the DNA TGTGCCAGCAGTTCCCCCCCGAGCTCCTACGAGCAGTACTTC. Translated: CASSSPPSSYEQYF.

The J gene is TRBJ2-5, the V gene TRBV7-9, with 8 bases lining up with TRBD2. Per the germline V gene, CDR1 is SEHNR and CDR2 is FQNEAQ (reference sequence). The CDR3 is 15 amino acids. The V segment lost 5 bases and the J segment 2 bases; nucleotides outside the gene matches: 7. The CDR3 loop is CASSLPGLAQETQYF. CDR3 nucleotide sequence: TGTGCCAGCAGCCTCCCCGGACTAGCTCAAGAGACCCAGTACTTC.

The chain joins TRBV11-3 to TRBJ2-2, with D uncertain. This CDR3 region has 13 residues. The germline CDR1 and CDR2 sequences are SGHNT and YENEEA. The germline V and J ends were trimmed by 6 bases and 2 bases, with 7 bases remaining between them. The CDR3 DNA reads TGTGCCAGCAGACATCCCAACACCGGGGAGCTGTTTTTT. Encoded protein: CASRHPNTGELFF.

The rearrangement joins TRBV5-1 to TRBJ2-1; 7 nucleotides line up with TRBD2. V was pared by 2 bases and J by 0 bases, with 5 bases of the junction left unmatched. This CDR3 is built from 16 residues. Germline assignment: CDR1 SGHRS and CDR2 YFSETQ. In nucleotides, the CDR3 is TGCGCCAGCAGCTTATCGGGGAGGGCCTCCTACAATGAGCAGTTCTTC. Residues: CASSLSGRASYNEQFF.

This chain joins TRBV19 and TRBJ1-1; D is perhaps TRBD1 (5 bases). V was pared by 4 bases and J by 2 bases, with 26 bases between. The CDR3 is 19 amino acids. CDR1 and CDR2 (germline): LNHDA, SQIVND (reference sequence). The CDR3: CASSTLRPRRRGVNTEAFF. CDR3 nucleotide sequence: TGTGCCAGTAGTACGTTACGACCCCGACGGAGGGGAGTAAACACTGAAGCTTTCTTT.

The V call is TRBV30, the J call TRBJ2-7, with 8 bases lining up with TRBD2. This CDR3 is 15 amino acids long. V lost 2 bases and J lost 2; bases outside the gene matches: 8. CDR1 and CDR2 (germline): GTSNPN, SVGIG (reference sequence). The CDR3 DNA follows: TGTGCCTGGAGTCGGGGATCGGGAGGGCCCTACGAGCAGTACTTC. This translates into CAWSRGSGGPYEQYF. Drawing the rest from reference TRBV30 and TRBJ2-7, the complete variable domain is SQTIHQWPATLVQPVGSPLSLECTVEGTSNPNLYWYRQAAGRGLQLLFYSVGIGQISSEVPQNLSASRPQDRQFILSSKKLLLSDSGFYLCAWSRGSGGPYEQYFGPGTRLTVT.

This clonotype was recorded a few times. J is TRBJ1-3 and V is TRBV20-1, with TRBD1 identical over 8 bases. The V segment lost 5 bases and the J segment 7 bases; nucleotides outside the gene matches: 4. Germline V gene lookup returns CDR1 DFQATT and CDR2 SNEGSKA (reference sequence). The CDR3 loop spans 12 amino acids. CDR3 sequence (DNA): TGCAGTGCTTGGGACAGGAGCAACACCATATATTTT. This sequence encodes CSAWDRSNTIYF.